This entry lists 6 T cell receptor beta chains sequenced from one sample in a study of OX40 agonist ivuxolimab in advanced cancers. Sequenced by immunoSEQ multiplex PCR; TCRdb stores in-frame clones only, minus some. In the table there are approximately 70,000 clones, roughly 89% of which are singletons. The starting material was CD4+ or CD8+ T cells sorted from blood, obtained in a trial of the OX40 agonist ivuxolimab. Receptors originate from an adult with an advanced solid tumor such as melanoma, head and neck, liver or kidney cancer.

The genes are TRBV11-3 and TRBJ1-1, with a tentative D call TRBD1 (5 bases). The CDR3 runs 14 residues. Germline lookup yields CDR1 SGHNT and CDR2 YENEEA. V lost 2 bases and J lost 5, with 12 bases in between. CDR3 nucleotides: TGTGCCAGCAGCTTAATAGGGAGGGGAACTGAAGCTTTCTTT. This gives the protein CASSLIGRGTEAFF.

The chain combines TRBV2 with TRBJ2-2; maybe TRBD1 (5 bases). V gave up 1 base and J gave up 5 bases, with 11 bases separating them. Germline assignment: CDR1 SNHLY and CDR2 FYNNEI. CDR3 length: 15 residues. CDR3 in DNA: TGTGCCAGCAGTGAAGTTGGGGCGCGGACCGGGGAGCTGTTTTTT. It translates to CASSEVGARTGELFF.

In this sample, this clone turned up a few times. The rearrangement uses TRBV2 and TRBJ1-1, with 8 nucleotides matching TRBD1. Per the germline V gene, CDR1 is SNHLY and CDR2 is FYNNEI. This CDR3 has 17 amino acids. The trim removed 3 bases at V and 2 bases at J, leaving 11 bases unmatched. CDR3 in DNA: TGTGCCAGCAGTGATGCCCAAAGGACAGGGCTCAACACTGAAGCTTTCTTT. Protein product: CASSDAQRTGLNTEAFF. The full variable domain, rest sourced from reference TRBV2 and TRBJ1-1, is EPEVTQTPSHQVTQMGQEVILRCVPISNHLYFYWYRQILGQKVEFLVSFYNNEISEKSEIFDDQFSVERPDGSNFTLKIRSTKLEDSAMYFCASSDAQRTGLNTEAFFGQGTRLTVV.

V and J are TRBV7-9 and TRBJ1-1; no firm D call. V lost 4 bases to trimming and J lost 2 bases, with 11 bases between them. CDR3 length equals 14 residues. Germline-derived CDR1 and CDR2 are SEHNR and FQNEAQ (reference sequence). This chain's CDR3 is CASSSQRENTEAFF. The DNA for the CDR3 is TGTGCCAGCAGCTCTCAAAGGGAAAACACTGAAGCTTTCTTT. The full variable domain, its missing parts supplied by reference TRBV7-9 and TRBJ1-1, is DTGVSQNPRHKITKRGQNVTFRCDPISEHNRLYWYRQTLGQGPEFLTYFQNEAQLEKSRLLSDRFSAERPKGSFSTLEIQRTEQGDSAMYLCASSSQRENTEAFFGQGTRLTVV.

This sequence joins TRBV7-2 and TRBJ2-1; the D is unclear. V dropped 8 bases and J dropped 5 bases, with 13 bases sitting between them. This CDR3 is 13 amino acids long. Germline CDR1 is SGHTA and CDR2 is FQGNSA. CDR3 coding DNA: TGTGCCAGCTTGGGGATTTGGGACAATGAGCAGTTCTTC. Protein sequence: CASLGIWDNEQFF.

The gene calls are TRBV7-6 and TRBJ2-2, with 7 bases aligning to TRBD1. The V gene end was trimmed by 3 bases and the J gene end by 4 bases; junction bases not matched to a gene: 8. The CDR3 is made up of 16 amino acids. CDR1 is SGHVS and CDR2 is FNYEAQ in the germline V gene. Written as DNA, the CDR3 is TGTGCCAGCAGCTTTCTAGGGGGCCGTGGCACCGGGGAGCTGTTTTTT. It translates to CASSFLGGRGTGELFF.